The source of this T cell receptor beta chain is a study of blood T cell repertoires in COVID-19. The V and J ends lost 1 base and 10 bases respectively, with 17 bases between them. CDR3 size: 13 residues. Germline V lookup: CDR1 GTSNPN, CDR2 SVGIG (reference sequence). Data came from immunoSEQ multiplex PCR; TCRdb stores just in-frame clones and leaves some out. The sample includes about 97,000 clones, about 87% of them seen just once. The rearrangement joins TRBV30 to TRBJ2-7; D is possibly TRBD2 (6 bases). Specimen: peripheral blood. The receptor was derived from a human donor in a cohort sampled during active COVID-19. DNA of the CDR3: TGTGCCTGGAGTGGGGGACTGAATTACGCCCAGTACTTC. Translating gives CAWSGGLNYAQYF.